This T cell receptor beta chain is from a study of blood T cell repertoires in COVID-19. Study information: Whether acute or convalescent, the COVID-19 samples came from the United States, Italy and Spain.

The germline gives CDR1 GTSNPN, CDR2 SVGIG (reference sequence). The J segment lost 4 bases and the V segment lost 4 bases, leaving 7 bases of the junction unmatched. The CDR3 has 15 residues. Authors' methods: Estimated nucleated cell counts came from reference gene primer amplification. Sequencing used immunoSEQ multiplex PCR; TCRdb keeps in-frame clones, though not all of them. That table gives V, J and clone size, and the DNA gave D and trimming. The table has about 110,000 clones, less than 75% seen once. The chain combines TRBV30 with TRBJ1-6, with 7 bases fitting TRBD1. This TCR derives from a woman aged 40 to 55 with acute or convalescent COVID-19. The sequenced sample was peripheral blood. The CDR3 sequence is CAWTPDRVYNSPLHF. DNA of the CDR3: TGTGCCTGGACCCCCGACAGGGTGTATAATTCACCCCTCCACTTT. Combining the CDR3 with reference TRBV30 and TRBJ1-6 gives the whole variable domain SQTIHQWPATLVQPVGSPLSLECTVEGTSNPNLYWYRQAAGRGLQLLFYSVGIGQISSEVPQNLSASRPQDRQFILSSKKLLLSDSGFYLCAWTPDRVYNSPLHFGNGTRLTVT.